The following is a TCR gamma chain sequence with its context. This entry comes from a study of gamma-delta chains in newborns, infants, children. About the research overall: Innate gammadelta T cells reportedly expand polyclonally right after birth, driven by microbial exposure, per the title.

This CDR3 is 12 amino acids long. Germline V lookup: CDR1 VENAVY, CDR2 YDSYNSRV. Trimming at V came to 3 bases and at J to 11 bases, leaving 6 bases not matched to a gene. TCRdb called clones anew from the reads with CATT. The table lists 4,000 or so gamma-chain clones, around 64% of them singletons. Material: blood. The TCR comes from a child who was a newborn, infant or young child, either healthy, febrile or measles-vaccinated (not recorded which). The V call is TRGV8, the J call TRGJP1. Since TCRdb gives no J gene, matching the DNA to germline was used here to assign it. DNA for the CDR3: TGTGCCACCTGGGATTTATCCTGGTTCAAGATATTT. Amino acids: CATWDLSWFKIF.